What follows describes a single T cell receptor (beta chain). This sample was taken from a study of T cell responses to AZD1222 COVID-19 vaccine. The CDR3 extends over 14 amino acids. Germline-derived CDR1 and CDR2 are LGHDT and YNNKEL (reference sequence). The V end was cut by 4 bases, the J end by 5 bases, with 9 bases between. Data came from immunoSEQ multiplex PCR; TCRdb stores just in-frame clones and leaves some out. This sample yields approximately 120,000 clones, of which about 87% are seen a single time; 3.5% to 4.5% belongs to the top ten. The sequenced sample was peripheral blood, obtained on day 0 of AZD1222 vaccination. This sequence was found in an adult in good health. This chain joins TRBV3-1 (or the pseudogene TRBV3-2) and TRBJ1-6; D remains ambiguous. This chain's CDR3 is CASSPLRDNSPLHF. Written as DNA, the CDR3 is TGTGCCAGCAGCCCTTTGAGGGATAATTCACCCCTCCACTTT.